The present TCR beta chain was sequenced within a study of shared clonotypes between healthy human individuals. Deep was the level used in running the assay. Data came from immunoSEQ multiplex PCR; TCRdb stores just in-frame clones and leaves some out. The repertoire holds 1,400,000 or so clones, with approximately 98.5% as singletons. The CDR3 spans 15 residues. Trimming stripped 0 bases from V and 1 base from J, with 10 bases between. The germline V gene has CDR1 SGHRS and CDR2 YFSETQ. Notes on this clone: Antigen: not known. The same CDR3 is also encoded by other DNA sequences in this sample.

General study results and limits: Several donors shared about 4.8% of their naive CD4 clonotypes. Generation probabilities were higher for clonotypes shared across all four sorted-subset donors than for unshared ones.

This receptor was identified in a young man in good health. The chain employs TRBV5-1 and TRBJ1-1; D possibly corresponds to TRBD1 (5 bases). The sequenced sample consisted of naive CD4+ T cells sorted from blood. The subset was: CD45RA+ positively selected. CDR3: CASSLAGTPNTEAFF. The DNA for the CDR3 is TGCGCCAGCAGCTTGGCTGGGACGCCGAACACTGAAGCTTTCTTT.